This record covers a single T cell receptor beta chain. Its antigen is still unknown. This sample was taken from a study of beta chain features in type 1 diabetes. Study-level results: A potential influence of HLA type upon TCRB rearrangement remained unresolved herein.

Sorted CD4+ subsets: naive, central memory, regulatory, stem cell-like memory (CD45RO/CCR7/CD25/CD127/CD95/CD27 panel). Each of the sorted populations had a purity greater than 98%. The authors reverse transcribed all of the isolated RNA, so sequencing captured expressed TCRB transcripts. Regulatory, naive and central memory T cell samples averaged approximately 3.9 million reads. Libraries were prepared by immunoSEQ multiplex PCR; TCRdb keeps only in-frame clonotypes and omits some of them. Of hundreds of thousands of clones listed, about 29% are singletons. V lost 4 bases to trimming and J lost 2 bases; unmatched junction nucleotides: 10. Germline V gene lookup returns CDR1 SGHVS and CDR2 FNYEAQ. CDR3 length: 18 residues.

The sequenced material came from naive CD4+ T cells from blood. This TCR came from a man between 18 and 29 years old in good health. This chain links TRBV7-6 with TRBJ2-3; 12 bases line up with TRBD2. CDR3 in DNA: TGTGCCAGCAGCTCCCTCCCCGGGACTAGCGGGCTCACAGATACGCAGTATTTT. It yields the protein CASSSLPGTSGLTDTQYF.